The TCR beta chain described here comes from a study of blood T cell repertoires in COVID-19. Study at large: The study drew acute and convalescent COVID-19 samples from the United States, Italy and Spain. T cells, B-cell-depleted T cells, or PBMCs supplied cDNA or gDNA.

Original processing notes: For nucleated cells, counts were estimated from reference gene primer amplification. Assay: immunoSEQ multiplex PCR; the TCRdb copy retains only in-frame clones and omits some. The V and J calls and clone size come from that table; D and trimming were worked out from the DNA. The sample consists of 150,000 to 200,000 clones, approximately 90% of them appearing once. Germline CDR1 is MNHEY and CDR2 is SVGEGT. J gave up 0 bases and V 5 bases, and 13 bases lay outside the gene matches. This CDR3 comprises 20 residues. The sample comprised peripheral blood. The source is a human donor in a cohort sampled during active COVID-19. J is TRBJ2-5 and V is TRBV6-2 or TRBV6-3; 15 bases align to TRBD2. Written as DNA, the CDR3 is TGTGCCAGCAGTGATTTACCGGGACTAGCGGGAGGTGTGTACCAAGAGACCCAGTACTTC. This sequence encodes CASSDLPGLAGGVYQETQYF.